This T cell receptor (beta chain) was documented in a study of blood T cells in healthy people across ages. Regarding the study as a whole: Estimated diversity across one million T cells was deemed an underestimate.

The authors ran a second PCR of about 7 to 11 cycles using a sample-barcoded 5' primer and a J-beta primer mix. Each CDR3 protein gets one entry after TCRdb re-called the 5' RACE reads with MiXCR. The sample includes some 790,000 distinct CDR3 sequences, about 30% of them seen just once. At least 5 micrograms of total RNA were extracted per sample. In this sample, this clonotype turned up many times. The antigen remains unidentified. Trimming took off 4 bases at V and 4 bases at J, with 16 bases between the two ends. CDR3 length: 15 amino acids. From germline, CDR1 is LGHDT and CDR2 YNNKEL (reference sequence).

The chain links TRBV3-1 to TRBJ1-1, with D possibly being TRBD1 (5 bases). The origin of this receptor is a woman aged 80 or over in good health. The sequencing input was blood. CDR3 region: CASSPHGTSGTEAFF. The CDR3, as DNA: TGTGCCAGCAGCCCCCATGGGACCTCGGGCACTGAAGCTTTCTTT.